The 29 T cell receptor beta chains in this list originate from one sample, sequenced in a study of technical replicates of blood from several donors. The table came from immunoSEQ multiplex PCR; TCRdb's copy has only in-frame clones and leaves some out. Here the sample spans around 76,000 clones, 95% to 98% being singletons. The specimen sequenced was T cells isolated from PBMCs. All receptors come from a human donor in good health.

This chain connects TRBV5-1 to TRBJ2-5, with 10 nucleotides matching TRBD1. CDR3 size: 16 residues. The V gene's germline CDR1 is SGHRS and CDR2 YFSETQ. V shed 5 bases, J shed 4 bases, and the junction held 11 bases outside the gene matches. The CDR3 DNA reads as TGCGCCAGCAGGGGATGGGGGACAGGGGACCGAGAGACCCAGTACTTC. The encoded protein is CASRGWGTGDRETQYF.

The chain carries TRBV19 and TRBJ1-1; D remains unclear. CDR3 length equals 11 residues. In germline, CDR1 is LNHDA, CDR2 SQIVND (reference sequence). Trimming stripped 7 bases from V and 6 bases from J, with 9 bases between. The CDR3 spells CASITGSEAFF. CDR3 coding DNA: TGTGCCAGTATAACCGGGTCTGAAGCTTTCTTT.

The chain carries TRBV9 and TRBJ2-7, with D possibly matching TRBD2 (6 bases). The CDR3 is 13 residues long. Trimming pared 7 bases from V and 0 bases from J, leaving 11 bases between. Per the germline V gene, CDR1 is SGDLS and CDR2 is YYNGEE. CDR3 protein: CASSAGSSYEQYF. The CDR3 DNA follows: TGTGCCAGCTCGGCGGGGAGCTCCTACGAGCAGTACTTC.

This CDR3 reads CASSLSEGYYNEQFF. The CDR3 region has the DNA TGTGCCAGCAGTTTATCCGAGGGTTACTACAATGAGCAGTTCTTC. This chain joins TRBV27 and TRBJ2-1; possibly TRBD2 for D (5 bases). The CDR3 runs 15 residues. Trimming pared 0 bases from V and 3 bases from J, leaving 9 bases between. CDR1 is MNHEY, CDR2 SMNVEV, per germline (reference sequence).

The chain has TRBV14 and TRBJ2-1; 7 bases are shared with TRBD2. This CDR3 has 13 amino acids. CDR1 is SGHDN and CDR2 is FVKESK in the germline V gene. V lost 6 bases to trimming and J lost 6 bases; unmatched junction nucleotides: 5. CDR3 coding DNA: TGTGCCAGCAGTATGTCGGGAGGCAATGAGCAGTTCTTC. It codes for CASSMSGGNEQFF.

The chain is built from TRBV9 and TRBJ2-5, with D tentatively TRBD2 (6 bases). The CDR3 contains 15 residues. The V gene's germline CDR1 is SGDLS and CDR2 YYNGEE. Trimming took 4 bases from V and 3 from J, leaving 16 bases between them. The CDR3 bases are TGTGCCAGCAGCTCACACCGGGACTCGAAAGAGACCCAGTACTTC. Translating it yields CASSSHRDSKETQYF.

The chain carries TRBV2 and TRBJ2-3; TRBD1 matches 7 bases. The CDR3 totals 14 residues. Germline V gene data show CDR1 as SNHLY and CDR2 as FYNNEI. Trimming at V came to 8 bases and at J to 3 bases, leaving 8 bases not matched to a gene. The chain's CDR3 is CASGPGTVTDTQYF. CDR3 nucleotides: TGTGCCAGCGGACCAGGGACAGTAACAGATACGCAGTATTTT.

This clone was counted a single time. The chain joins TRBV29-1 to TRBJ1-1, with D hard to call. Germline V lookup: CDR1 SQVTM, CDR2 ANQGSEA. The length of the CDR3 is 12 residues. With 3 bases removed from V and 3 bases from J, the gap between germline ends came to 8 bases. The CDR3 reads CSVEGSDTEAFF. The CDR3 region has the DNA TGCAGCGTTGAGGGCAGTGACACTGAAGCTTTCTTT.

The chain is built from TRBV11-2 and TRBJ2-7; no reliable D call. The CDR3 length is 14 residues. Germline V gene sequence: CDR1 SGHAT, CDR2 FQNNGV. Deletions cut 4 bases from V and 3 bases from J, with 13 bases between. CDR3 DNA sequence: TGTGCCAGCAGCTCTTCTACTTCCCACTACGAGCAGTACTTC. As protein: CASSSSTSHYEQYF.

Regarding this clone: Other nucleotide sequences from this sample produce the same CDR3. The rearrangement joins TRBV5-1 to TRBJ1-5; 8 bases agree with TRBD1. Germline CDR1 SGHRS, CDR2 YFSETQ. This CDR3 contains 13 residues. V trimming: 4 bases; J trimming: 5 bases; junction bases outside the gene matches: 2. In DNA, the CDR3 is TGCGCCAGCAGCCTGACAGGGGATCAGCCCCAGCATTTT. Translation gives CASSLTGDQPQHF. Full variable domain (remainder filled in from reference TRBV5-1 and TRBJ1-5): KAGVTQTPRYLIKTRGQQVTLSCSPISGHRSVSWYQQTPGQGLQFLFEYFSETQRNKGNFPGRFSGRQFSNSRSEMNVSTLELGDSALYLCASSLTGDQPQHFGDGTRLSIL.

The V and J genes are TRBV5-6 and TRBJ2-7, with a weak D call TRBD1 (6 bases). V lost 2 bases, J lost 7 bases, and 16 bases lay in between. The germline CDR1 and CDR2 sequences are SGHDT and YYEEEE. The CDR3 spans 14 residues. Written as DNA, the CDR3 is TGTGCCAGCAGCTTAGGCCCACAGGGCTGGGAGCAGTACTTC. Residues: CASSLGPQGWEQYF.

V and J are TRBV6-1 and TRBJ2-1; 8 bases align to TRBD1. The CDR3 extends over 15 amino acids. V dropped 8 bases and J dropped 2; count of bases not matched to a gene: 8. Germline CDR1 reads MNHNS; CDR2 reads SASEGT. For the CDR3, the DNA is TGTGCCAGCGGCGACAGGGGTGGCCCCTACAATGAGCAGTTCTTC. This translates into CASGDRGGPYNEQFF.

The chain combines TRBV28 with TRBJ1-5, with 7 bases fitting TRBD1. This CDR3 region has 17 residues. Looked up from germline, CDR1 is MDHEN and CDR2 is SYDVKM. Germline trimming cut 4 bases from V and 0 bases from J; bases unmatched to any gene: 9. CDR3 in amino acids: CASSSNRDSYSNQPQHF. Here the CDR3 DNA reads TGTGCCAGCAGTTCGAACCGGGACAGCTATAGCAATCAGCCCCAGCATTTT. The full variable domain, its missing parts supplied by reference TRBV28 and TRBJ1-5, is DVKVTQSSRYLVKRTGEKVFLECVQDMDHENMFWYRQDPGLGLRLIYFSYDVKMKEKGDIPEGYSVSREKKERFSLILESASTNQTSMYLCASSSNRDSYSNQPQHFGDGTRLSIL.

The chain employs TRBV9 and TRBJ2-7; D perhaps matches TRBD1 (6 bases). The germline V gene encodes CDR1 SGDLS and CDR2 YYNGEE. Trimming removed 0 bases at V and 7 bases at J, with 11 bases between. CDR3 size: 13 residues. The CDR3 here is CASSVAGGREQYF. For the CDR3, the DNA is TGTGCCAGCAGCGTAGCTGGGGGCCGGGAGCAGTACTTC.

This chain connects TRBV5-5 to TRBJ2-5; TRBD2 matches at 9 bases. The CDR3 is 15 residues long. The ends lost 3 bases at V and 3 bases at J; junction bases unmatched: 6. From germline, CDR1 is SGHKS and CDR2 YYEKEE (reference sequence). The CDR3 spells CASSSGLASKETQYF. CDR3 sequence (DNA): TGTGCCAGCAGCTCCGGACTAGCGAGTAAAGAGACCCAGTACTTC.

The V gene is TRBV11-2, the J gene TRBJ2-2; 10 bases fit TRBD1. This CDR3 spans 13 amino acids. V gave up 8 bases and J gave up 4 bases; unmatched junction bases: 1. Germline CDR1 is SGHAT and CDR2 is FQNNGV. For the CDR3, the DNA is TGTGCCAGCCGACAGGGGGCCACCGGGGAGCTGTTTTTT. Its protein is CASRQGATGELFF.

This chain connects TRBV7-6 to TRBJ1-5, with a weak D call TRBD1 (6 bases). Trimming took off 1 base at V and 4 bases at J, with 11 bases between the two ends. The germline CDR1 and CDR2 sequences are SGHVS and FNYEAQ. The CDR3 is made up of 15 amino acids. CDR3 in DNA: TGTGCCAGCAGCTTAGGCAGGGGACCGAATCAGCCCCAGCATTTT. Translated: CASSLGRGPNQPQHF.

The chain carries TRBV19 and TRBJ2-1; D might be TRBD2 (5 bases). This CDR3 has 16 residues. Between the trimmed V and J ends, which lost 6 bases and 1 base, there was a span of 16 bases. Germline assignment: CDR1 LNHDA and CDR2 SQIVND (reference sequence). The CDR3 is CASRGAAGLSYNEQFF. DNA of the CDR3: TGTGCCAGTAGAGGAGCGGCCGGGTTGTCCTACAATGAGCAGTTCTTC.

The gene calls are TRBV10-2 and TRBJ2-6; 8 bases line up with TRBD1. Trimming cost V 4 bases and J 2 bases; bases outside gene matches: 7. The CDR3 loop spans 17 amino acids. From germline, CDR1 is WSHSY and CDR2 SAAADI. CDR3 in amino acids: CASSGRQGSAGANVLTF. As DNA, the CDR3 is TGCGCCAGCAGTGGGAGACAGGGGAGCGCTGGGGCCAACGTCCTGACTTTC.

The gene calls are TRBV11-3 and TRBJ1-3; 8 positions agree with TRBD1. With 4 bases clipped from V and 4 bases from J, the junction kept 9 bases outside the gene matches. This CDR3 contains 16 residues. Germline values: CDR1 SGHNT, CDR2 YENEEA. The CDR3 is CASSWYPGQEGNTIYF. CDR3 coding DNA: TGTGCCAGCAGCTGGTATCCGGGACAGGAAGGAAACACCATATATTTT.

Written as DNA, the CDR3 is TGTGCCAGCAGCTTTGGGGAGGGACAGGCCGATAGCAATCAGCCCCAGCATTTT. It encodes CASSFGEGQADSNQPQHF. The chain joins TRBV12-1 to TRBJ1-5; the D call TRBD1 from the table was never checked on the DNA. TRBV12-1 is deemed a pseudogene. This CDR3 spans 18 amino acids.

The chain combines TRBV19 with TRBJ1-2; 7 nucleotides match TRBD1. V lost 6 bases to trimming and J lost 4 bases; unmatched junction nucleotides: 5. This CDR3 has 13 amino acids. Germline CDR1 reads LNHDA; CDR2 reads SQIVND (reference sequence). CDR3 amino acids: CASSLRDSYGYTF. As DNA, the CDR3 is TGTGCCAGTAGCCTCCGGGACAGCTATGGCTACACCTTC.

The CDR3 DNA sequence: TGTGCCAGCAGTATAGTCAGGGCAACTGACAATGAGCAGTTCTTC. This translates into CASSIVRATDNEQFF. The chain recombines TRBV27 with TRBJ2-1, with D perhaps TRBD1 (5 bases). Germline values: CDR1 MNHEY, CDR2 SMNVEV (reference sequence). The CDR3 spans 15 residues. The germline V and J ends were trimmed by 5 bases and 5 bases, with 16 bases remaining between them.

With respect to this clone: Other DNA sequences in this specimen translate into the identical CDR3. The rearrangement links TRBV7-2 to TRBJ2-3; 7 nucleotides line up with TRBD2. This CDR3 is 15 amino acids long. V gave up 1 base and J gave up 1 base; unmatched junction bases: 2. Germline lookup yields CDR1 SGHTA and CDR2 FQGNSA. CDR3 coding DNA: TGTGCCAGCAGCTTAGGTCTAGCGGGCACAGATACGCAGTATTTT. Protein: CASSLGLAGTDTQYF.

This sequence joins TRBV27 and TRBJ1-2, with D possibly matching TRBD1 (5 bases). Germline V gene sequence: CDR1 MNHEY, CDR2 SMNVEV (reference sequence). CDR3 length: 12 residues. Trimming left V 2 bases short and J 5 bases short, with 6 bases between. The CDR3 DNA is TGTGCCAGCAGTTTAAGGGGTTATGGCTACACCTTC. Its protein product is CASSLRGYGYTF.

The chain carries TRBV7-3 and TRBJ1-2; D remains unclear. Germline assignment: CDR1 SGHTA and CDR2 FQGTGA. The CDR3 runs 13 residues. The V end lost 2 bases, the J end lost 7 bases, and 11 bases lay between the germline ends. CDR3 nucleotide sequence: TGTGCCAGCAGCTTACAACAGTTCGGTGGCTACACCTTC. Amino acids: CASSLQQFGGYTF. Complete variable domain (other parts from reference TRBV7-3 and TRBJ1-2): GAGVSQTPSNKVTEKGKYVELRCDPISGHTALYWYRQSLGQGPEFLIYFQGTGAADDSGLPNDRFFAVRPEGSVSTLKIQRTERGDSAVYLCASSLQQFGGYTFGSGTRLTVV.

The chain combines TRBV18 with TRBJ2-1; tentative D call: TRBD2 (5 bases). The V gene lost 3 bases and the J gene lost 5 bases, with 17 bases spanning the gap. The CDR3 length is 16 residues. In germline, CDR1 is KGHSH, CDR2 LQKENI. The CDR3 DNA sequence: TGTGCCAGCTCACCCGGGGAGCAGGAGAGAAACAATGAGCAGTTCTTC. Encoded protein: CASSPGEQERNNEQFF. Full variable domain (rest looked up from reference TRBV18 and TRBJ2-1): NAGVMQNPRHLVRRRGQEARLRCSPMKGHSHVYWYRQLPEEGLKFMVYLQKENIIDESGMPKERFSAEFPKEGPSILRIQQVVRGDSAAYFCASSPGEQERNNEQFFGPGTRLTVL.

The CDR3 DNA follows: TGTGCCAGCAGCTTATTCCCGGGACAGGGACAGCCCCAGCATTTT. This gives the protein CASSLFPGQGQPQHF. This chain uses TRBV11-2 with TRBJ1-5; TRBD1 agrees at 9 bases. J gave up 7 bases and V 2 bases, and 6 bases lay outside the gene matches. The CDR3 is 15 residues long. CDR1 and CDR2 (germline): SGHAT, FQNNGV.

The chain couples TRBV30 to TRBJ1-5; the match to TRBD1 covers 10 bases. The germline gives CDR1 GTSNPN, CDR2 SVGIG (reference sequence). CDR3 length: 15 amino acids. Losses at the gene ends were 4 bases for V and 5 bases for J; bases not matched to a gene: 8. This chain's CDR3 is CAWKTGTGDDQPQHF. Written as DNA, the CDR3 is TGTGCCTGGAAGACCGGGACAGGGGATGATCAGCCCCAGCATTTT.